This is a list of T cell receptor beta chains from one sample in a study of T-cell memory formation after mild COVID-19. TCRdb ran MiXCR on the 5' RACE reads and lists one entry per CDR3 protein. The sample records around 140,000 distinct CDR3 sequences, roughly a fifth being singletons. The specimen sequenced was PBMCs or a T cell subset sorted from them (not recorded which). The receptor set was obtained from an adult woman who had mild COVID-19 (a few samples of this study predate the infection). Cell type and time point are not known. CDR3s include the opening cysteine and the closing phenylalanine or tryptophan. The order of the fields is D gene, V gene, clone size, J gene, CDR3 DNA, CDR3 protein. D genes are given only for firm matches. Rows give clone size only sometimes, using once, few, many, or a class for an expanded clone.

>.|TRBV5-1|many|TRBJ2-7
TGCGCCAGCAGCTTGACGCTCACCCCATACGAGCAGTACTTC
CASSLTLTPYEQYF
>TRBD1|TRBV12-3/TRBV12-4|.|TRBJ2-5
TGTGCCAGCAGACAAAGACAGGGCGTGGAGACCCAGTACTTC
CASRQRQGVETQYF
>.|TRBV5-1|.|TRBJ1-2
TGCGCCAGCAGCTTGGAGCCCGGCGGATTCGGCTATGGCTACACCTTC
CASSLEPGGFGYGYTF
>.|TRBV20-1|many|TRBJ1-5
TGCAGTGCCTCTCGGGACAGCAATCAGCCCCAGCATTTT
CSASRDSNQPQHF
>TRBD2|TRBV5-1|.|TRBJ2-1
TGCGCCAGCAGCTTTCAGCGGACTAGCTCCTACAATGAGCAGTTCTTC
CASSFQRTSSYNEQFF
>TRBD2|TRBV7-9|.|TRBJ2-7
TGTGCCAGCAGCTTCGCGGGAGCCTACGAGCAGTACTTC
CASSFAGAYEQYF
>.|TRBV29-1|.|TRBJ1-1
TGCAGCGTTCAGCCGGGCGGTTTGAACACTGAAGCTTTCTTT
CSVQPGGLNTEAFF
>.|TRBV7-9|.|TRBJ1-2
TGTGCCAGCAGCTCAGTAGGGGTGCTCTATGGCTACACCTTC
CASSSVGVLYGYTF
>TRBD2|TRBV18|few|TRBJ2-1
TGTGCCAGCTCACCCGCTAGCGGGAACTATGAGCAGTTCTTC
CASSPASGNYEQFF
>TRBD2|TRBV20-1|many|TRBJ2-1
TGCAGTGCTAGAGATCCACCCGGGACTAGGAAAGCGAAGGGAAGGTCCTACAATGAGCAGTTCTTC
CSARDPPGTRKAKGRSYNEQFF
>TRBD2|TRBV11-2|few|TRBJ2-7
TGTGCCAGCAGCTCGTTGACAGGTCTAGCGGGAGAGCAGTACTTC
CASSSLTGLAGEQYF
>TRBD2|TRBV2|few|TRBJ2-5
TGTGCCAGCAGTTCATTTGAGCGGGGGGCCACGGCCCAGTACTTC
CASSSFERGATAQYF
>TRBD2|TRBV29-1|few|TRBJ2-7
TGCAGCGTCATAGCGGGACCGAGCTCCTACGAGCAGTACTTC
CSVIAGPSSYEQYF
>TRBD2|TRBV5-6|few|TRBJ2-7
TGTGCCAGCAGCTTGGATGGCGTGGTTAGCGGGGATAGCTACGAGCAGTACTTC
CASSLDGVVSGDSYEQYF
>TRBD1|TRBV12-3/TRBV12-4|.|TRBJ1-3
TGTGCCAGCACCGCGACAGGGGGCTCTGGAGACACCATATATTTT
CASTATGGSGDTIYF
>.|TRBV27|.|TRBJ1-4
TGTGCCAGCAGATCGAGGGGTCAAATTCATGAAAAACTGTTTTTT
CASRSRGQIHEKLFF
>.|TRBV6-1|many|TRBJ2-5
TGTGCCAGCAGTGGGGAGGCGCGCCGAAAGACCCAGTACTTC
CASSGEARRKTQYF
>.|TRBV2|.|TRBJ1-1
TGTGCCAGCAGCCTCGAAAAGATGAACACTGAAGCTTTCTTT
CASSLEKMNTEAFF
>.|TRBV2|.|TRBJ1-5
TGTGCCAGCAGTGATCGGGTTTATAGCAATCAGCCCCAGCATTTT
CASSDRVYSNQPQHF
>TRBD2|TRBV20-1|.|TRBJ2-5
TGCAGTGCTAGAGTGAGCGGGAGAAGGGAGACCCAGTACTTC
CSARVSGRRETQYF
>.|TRBV5-1|.|TRBJ1-1
TGCGCCAGCAGCGTACGCACAACGAACACTGAAGCTTTCTTT
CASSVRTTNTEAFF
>TRBD1|TRBV9|few|TRBJ2-5
TGTGCCAGCAGCGTCGGGACAGTAAAAGAGACCCAGTACTTC
CASSVGTVKETQYF
>.|TRBV6-2/TRBV6-3|.|TRBJ2-1
TGTGCCAGCAGCCGGAACGTCTACAATGAGCAGTTCTTC
CASSRNVYNEQFF
>TRBD1|TRBV12-3/TRBV12-4|.|TRBJ2-3
TGTGCCAGCAGTTTACCGGGACAGGGCCAGTATTTT
CASSLPGQGQYF
>TRBD1|TRBV20-1|few|TRBJ2-2
TGCAGTGTGAGACAGGGCCTCACCGGGGAGCTGTTTTTT
CSVRQGLTGELFF
>.|TRBV5-1|many|TRBJ2-1
TGCGCCAGCAGCTTTGGCGCCTACAATGAGCAGTTCTTC
CASSFGAYNEQFF
>.|TRBV4-2|.|TRBJ1-2
TGTGCCAGCAGCCAAGTTTTGGGTGAAACGGACTATGGCTACACCTTC
CASSQVLGETDYGYTF
>.|TRBV12-3/TRBV12-4|few|TRBJ2-3
TGTGCCAGCAGTTTCATCCGGAGCAGAGCAGATACGCAGTATTTT
CASSFIRSRADTQYF
>.|TRBV24-1|few|TRBJ2-3
TGTGCCACCAGTGATTTTTCTTCGGATTACACAGATACGCAGTATTTT
CATSDFSSDYTDTQYF
>.|TRBV6-5|.|TRBJ1-2
TGTGCCAGCAGTCCCCCCCAGGGTGGCTACACCTTC
CASSPPQGGYTF
>.|TRBV5-1|few|TRBJ1-1
TGCGCCAGCAGCTTTGACCAGAACACTGAAGCTTTCTTT
CASSFDQNTEAFF
>TRBD1|TRBV5-1|few|TRBJ1-1
TGCGCCAGCAGCTTGGTTGGGACAGGGGGCGGTTTGCCAAATGAAGCTTTCTTT
CASSLVGTGGGLPNEAFF
>TRBD1|TRBV19|.|TRBJ1-5
TGTGCCAGTAGTATTGAAGTAGGGGGCCATCAGCCCCAGCATTTT
CASSIEVGGHQPQHF
>TRBD2|TRBV7-2|.|TRBJ2-1
TGTGCCAGCAGCTTTACTAGCGGGGGCTACAATGAGCAGTTCTTC
CASSFTSGGYNEQFF
>TRBD1|TRBV5-1|few|TRBJ2-3
TGCGCCAGCAGCGCCGGGACAGGGGGAGTAGATACGCAGTATTTT
CASSAGTGGVDTQYF
>TRBD1|TRBV5-4|.|TRBJ2-5
TGTGCCAGCAGCATGGTTGGGGACAGACCCAAAGGGACCCAGTACTTC
CASSMVGDRPKGTQYF
>TRBD1|TRBV5-1|few|TRBJ1-1
TGCGCCAGCAGCCTCCTATCGCAGGGGGGCTTGAGTGACACTGAAGCTTTCTTT
CASSLLSQGGLSDTEAFF
>TRBD1|TRBV18|.|TRBJ2-7
TGTGCCAGCTCACCCGGGACAGGGTCGGACGAGCAGTACTTC
CASSPGTGSDEQYF
>TRBD2|TRBV6-5|.|TRBJ2-1
TGTGCCAGCAGCGGGGGAGGGTCTGACTACAATGAGCAGTTCTTC
CASSGGGSDYNEQFF
>TRBD2|TRBV15|medium-sized|TRBJ2-7
TGTGCCACCAGCAGAGAGGCTAGCGGGGGCTACGAGCAGTACTTC
CATSREASGGYEQYF
>TRBD1|TRBV12-3/TRBV12-4|.|TRBJ1-5
TGTGCCAGCACTGGGACAGGGGGAAATCAGCCCCAGCATTTT
CASTGTGGNQPQHF
>TRBD1|TRBV4-3|few|TRBJ2-7
TGCGCCAGCAGCCAAGATTGGGGACAGAACTACGAGCAGTACTTC
CASSQDWGQNYEQYF
>TRBD2|TRBV5-6|once|TRBJ2-3
TGTGCCAGCAGCCCCGGGACTAGCGGGGGGGCCCCCACAGATACGCAGTATTTT
CASSPGTSGGAPTDTQYF
>.|TRBV28|.|TRBJ1-4
TGTGCCAGCAGTTGGGGGGCCCCGCACAAACTGTTTTTT
CASSWGAPHKLFF
>.|TRBV3-1|.|TRBJ1-1
TGTGCCAGCAGCCAGGACAGTGAAGCTTTCTTT
CASSQDSEAFF
>.|TRBV20-1|.|TRBJ2-7
TGCAGTGCCACGCCCGACGCATACGAGCAGTACTTC
CSATPDAYEQYF
>.|TRBV11-2|few|TRBJ2-1
TGTGCCAGCAGCTTAGACTCTTCCTACAATGAGCAGTTCTTC
CASSLDSSYNEQFF
>TRBD2|TRBV20-1|few|TRBJ2-3
TGCAGTGCTAGAGATTCCCGGGGGGGATTCACAGATACGCAGTATTTT
CSARDSRGGFTDTQYF
>.|TRBV9|.|TRBJ2-3
TGTGCCAGCAGCGTAGTACAAGATACGCAGTATTTT
CASSVVQDTQYF
>.|TRBV24-1|few|TRBJ2-7
TGTGCCACCAGATCCGGACTTGCGGGTGAGCAGTACTTC
CATRSGLAGEQYF